These 15 T cell receptor beta chains were all obtained from the same sample, sequenced in a study of T-cell memory formation after mild COVID-19. MiXCR, applied by TCRdb to the 5' RACE reads, yields one record per CDR3 protein. The sample yields about 440,000 distinct CDR3 sequences, 20% seen once. The sample comprised PBMCs or a T cell subset sorted from them (not recorded which). These receptors were obtained from an adult woman who had mild COVID-19 (a few samples of this study predate the infection). Cell type and time point are not known.

This clonotype was counted only a few times. This chain joins TRBV24-1 and TRBJ1-1, with D possibly TRBD1 on 6 matching bases. CDR3 length equals 14 residues. Trimming removed 5 bases at V and 6 bases at J, with 15 bases between. Germline V gene data show CDR1 as KGHDR and CDR2 as SFDVKD. The CDR3 is CATSASDRIAEAFF. CDR3 coding DNA: TGTGCCACCAGTGCCTCAGACAGGATCGCTGAAGCTTTCTTT.

The rearrangement uses TRBV9 and TRBJ2-5; D is undetermined. This CDR3 spans 13 amino acids. Deletions cut 3 bases from V and 4 bases from J, with 10 bases between. Germline V gene data show CDR1 as SGDLS and CDR2 as YYNGEE. CDR3 amino acids: CASSASQAETQYF. In DNA, the CDR3 is TGTGCCAGCAGCGCTAGTCAGGCAGAGACCCAGTACTTC.

The V call is TRBV20-1, the J call TRBJ2-1, with TRBD2 matching 13 bases. The CDR3 runs 14 residues. From germline, CDR1 is DFQATT and CDR2 SNEGSKA (reference sequence). The trim removed 3 bases at V and 5 bases at J, leaving 1 base unmatched. The CDR3 is CSARTSGRHNEQFF. CDR3 sequence (DNA): TGCAGTGCTAGGACTAGCGGGAGGCACAATGAGCAGTTCTTC.

The chain uses TRBV2 and TRBJ2-7, with 7 bases identical to TRBD2. V lost 5 bases to trimming and J lost 2 bases; unmatched junction nucleotides: 3. This CDR3 contains 13 residues. Germline CDR1 SNHLY, CDR2 FYNNEI. Here the CDR3 reads CASSRLAAYEQYF. The DNA for the CDR3 is TGTGCCAGCAGTCGACTAGCTGCCTACGAGCAGTACTTC.

In DNA, the CDR3 is TGTGCCAGCAGGAACAGGGGGCGAGGGGACTATGGCTACACCTTC. Residues: CASRNRGRGDYGYTF. V usage is TRBV7-2 and J usage is TRBJ1-2, with TRBD1 identical over 9 bases. Unmatched junction bases numbered 8, after V lost 6 bases and J lost 3 bases. The germline V gene encodes CDR1 SGHTA and CDR2 FQGNSA. This CDR3 region has 15 residues. The full variable domain, completed using reference TRBV7-2 and TRBJ1-2, is GAGVSQSPSNKVTEKGKDVELRCDPISGHTALYWYRQSLGQGLEFLIYFQGNSAPDKSGLPSDRFSAERTGGSVSTLTIQRTQQEDSAVYLCASRNRGRGDYGYTFGSGTRLTVV.

This clonotype appeared a few times. The V and J genes are TRBV11-2 and TRBJ1-2; D is undetermined. From germline, CDR1 is SGHAT and CDR2 FQNNGV. V was clipped by 6 bases and J by 8 bases, with 13 bases between them. The CDR3 runs to 12 residues. The CDR3 DNA follows: TGTGCCAGCAGTAGTAGGGATCAGGGCTACACCTTC. Translating it yields CASSSRDQGYTF.

A few counts support this clonotype. The rearrangement uses TRBV4-1 and TRBJ2-3; 11 bases agree with TRBD2. Germline CDR1 reads MGHRA; CDR2 reads YSYEKL. The CDR3 loop spans 18 amino acids. The ends lost 5 bases at V and 0 bases at J; junction bases unmatched: 10. The CDR3 is CASSFTSGGDPSTDTQYF. As DNA, the CDR3 is TGCGCCAGCAGCTTTACTAGCGGGGGCGACCCTAGCACAGATACGCAGTATTTT.

This clonotype was found many times. CDR3 nucleotides: TGTGCCAGCAGTGACATTCTAGCTTCCTCCTACAATGAGCAGTTCTTC. It codes for CASSDILASSYNEQFF. The chain couples TRBV2 to TRBJ2-1, with D tentatively TRBD2 (5 bases). Between the trimmed V and J ends, which lost 3 bases and 0 bases, there was a span of 12 bases. Germline loops: CDR1 SNHLY, CDR2 FYNNEI. The CDR3 has 16 residues.

The sample holds many counts of this clonotype. The chain uses TRBV7-3 and TRBJ2-1, with TRBD2 as a possible D gene (6 bases). CDR1 is SGHTA and CDR2 is FQGTGA in the germline V gene. This CDR3 is 14 amino acids long. Trimming pared 3 bases from V and 1 base from J, leaving 7 bases between. As DNA, the CDR3 is TGTGCCAGCAGCTTTAGCGGTTCCTACAATGAGCAGTTCTTC. This encodes CASSFSGSYNEQFF.

The chain carries TRBV7-9 and TRBJ1-1; D possibly corresponds to TRBD1 (5 bases). Germline V lookup: CDR1 SEHNR, CDR2 FQNEAQ (reference sequence). The CDR3 contains 15 residues. Trimming shortened V by 5 bases and J by 1 base, and 14 bases separated the two germline ends. This chain's CDR3 is CASSVYRDGNTEAFF. The CDR3 coding sequence is TGTGCCAGCAGCGTATACCGGGACGGGAACACTGAAGCTTTCTTT.

This clonotype was counted only a few times. V gene TRBV7-9 combines with J gene TRBJ2-3; D perhaps matches TRBD2 (6 bases). V was cut by 3 bases and J by 2 bases, with 12 bases left in between. Germline-derived CDR1 and CDR2 are SEHNR and FQNEAQ (reference sequence). The CDR3 loop spans 15 amino acids. CDR3 in DNA: TGTGCCAGCAGCTTGCTAGCGAGGCACACAGATACGCAGTATTTT. It translates to CASSLLARHTDTQYF.

V and J are TRBV5-1 and TRBJ1-2; 7 nucleotides match TRBD1. This CDR3 spans 14 amino acids. From germline, CDR1 is SGHRS and CDR2 YFSETQ. V lost 4 bases to trimming and J lost 3 bases; unmatched junction nucleotides: 6. The DNA for the CDR3 is TGCGCCAGCAGCCTAAGACAGGGTGACTATGGCTACACCTTC. This gives the protein CASSLRQGDYGYTF.

DNA for the CDR3: TGTGCCACTCGGGAGGCGGGGGCGAACACAGATACGCAGTATTTT. This encodes CATREAGANTDTQYF. The chain links TRBV15 to TRBJ2-3, with D possibly TRBD2 on 7 matching bases. This CDR3 is built from 15 residues. Trimming removed 9 bases at V and 2 bases at J, with 18 bases between. CDR1 and CDR2 from the germline V gene are LNHNV and YYDKDF (reference sequence). Combining the CDR3 with reference TRBV15 and TRBJ2-3 gives the whole variable domain DAMVIQNPRYQVTQFGKPVTLSCSQTLNHNVMYWYQQKSSQAPKLLFHYYDKDFNNEADTPDNFQSRRPNTSFCFLDIRSPGLGDTAMYLCATREAGANTDTQYFGPGTRLTVL.

The chain recombines TRBV12-5 with TRBJ1-1; no clear D gene. The CDR3 spans 15 residues. V gave up 0 bases and J gave up 5 bases, with 13 bases separating them. CDR1 and CDR2 from the germline V gene are LGHNT and FRNRAP. CDR3 DNA: TGTGCTAGTGGTTTGGTACTTGGAAAGGGAACTGAAGCTTTCTTT. Its translation is CASGLVLGKGTEAFF.

This clonotype was seen only a few times. This sequence joins TRBV9 and TRBJ1-3, with D uncertain. Trimming removed 0 bases at V and 2 bases at J, with 9 bases between. This CDR3 has 15 amino acids. Germline loops: CDR1 SGDLS, CDR2 YYNGEE. Here the CDR3 reads CASSVATIPGNTIYF. For the CDR3, the DNA is TGTGCCAGCAGCGTAGCTACGATCCCTGGAAACACCATATATTTT.